Each of the 14 T cell receptor beta chains below was sequenced from the same sample in a study of blood T cell repertoires in COVID-19. Using immunoSEQ multiplex PCR, the repertoire was profiled, and TCRdb retains in-frame clones only, with some absent. The sample holds over 90,000 clones, around 87% seen once. Sequences were obtained from peripheral blood. The receptors were sampled from a man aged 45 to 65 with active or convalescent COVID-19.

The V gene is TRBV3-1 (or the pseudogene TRBV3-2), the J gene TRBJ2-6; D possibly corresponds to TRBD2 (6 bases). Germline-derived CDR1 and CDR2 are LGHDT and YNNKEL (reference sequence). V shed 0 bases and J shed 2 bases, with 14 bases lying between them. The CDR3 is made up of 18 amino acids. The CDR3: CASSQDIGGLTGANVLTF. The CDR3 DNA is TGTGCCAGCAGCCAAGATATAGGAGGGCTCACTGGGGCCAACGTCCTGACTTTC.

The chain combines TRBV24-1 with TRBJ2-2; TRBD1 agrees at 8 bases. Germline loops: CDR1 KGHDR, CDR2 SFDVKD. J was trimmed by 4 bases and V by 1 base; bases with no gene match: 4. The length of the CDR3 is 16 residues. DNA for the CDR3: TGTGCCACCAGTGATTTCGGGACAGGCAGCACCGGGGAGCTGTTTTTT. It specifies CATSDFGTGSTGELFF.

The chain employs TRBV7-2 and TRBJ1-5; no clear D gene. The V end lost 7 bases, the J end lost 0 bases, and 7 bases lay between the germline ends. Germline V lookup: CDR1 SGHTA, CDR2 FQGNSA. There are 13 residues in the CDR3. CDR3 coding DNA: TGTGCCAGCACCGGAGATAGCAATCAGCCCCAGCATTTT. This gives the protein CASTGDSNQPQHF.

This sequence joins TRBV30 and TRBJ1-5; no definite D call. The germline V gene has CDR1 GTSNPN and CDR2 SVGIG (reference sequence). V lost 5 bases to trimming and J lost 5 bases, with 13 bases between them. CDR3 length: 13 residues. CDR3 DNA sequence: TGTGCCTGGTCTTCTATTTCGTATCAGCCCCAGCATTTT. Amino acid sequence: CAWSSISYQPQHF.

The rearrangement links TRBV2 to TRBJ2-3; possibly TRBD2 for D (7 bases). Germline CDR1 SNHLY, CDR2 FYNNEI. This CDR3 is built from 14 residues. V was trimmed by 4 bases and J by 6 bases, leaving 14 bases between them. CDR3 coding DNA: TGTGCCAGCAGTGGTGGGGGGGCCGGGGATACGCAGTATTTT. It specifies CASSGGGAGDTQYF.

This clone was recorded a few times. The chain carries TRBV27 and TRBJ1-2; D ambiguous. Germline loops: CDR1 MNHEY, CDR2 SMNVEV (reference sequence). Trimming left V 2 bases short and J 2 bases short, with 6 bases between. CDR3 length: 13 amino acids. The CDR3 DNA reads TGTGCCAGCAGTTTACCAGGCAACTATGGCTACACCTTC. Translation: CASSLPGNYGYTF.

The CDR3 coding sequence is TGTGCCACCAGTGATTTAGGGACTAGCGGGGGGTATACGCAGTATTTT. It specifies CATSDLGTSGGYTQYF. The chain carries TRBV24-1 and TRBJ2-3; 15 nucleotides agree with TRBD2. V trimming: 1 base; J trimming: 7 bases; junction bases outside the gene matches: 2. This CDR3 has 16 amino acids. Germline loops: CDR1 KGHDR, CDR2 SFDVKD.

The genes are TRBV19 and TRBJ2-7, with TRBD1 matching over 7 bases. The CDR3 has 15 amino acids. V lost 5 bases and J lost 2; bases outside the gene matches: 9. Germline assignment: CDR1 LNHDA and CDR2 SQIVND (reference sequence). In DNA, the CDR3 is TGTGCCAGTAGTCTCCGGGACAGAGAAACCTACGAGCAGTACTTC. It yields the protein CASSLRDRETYEQYF.

J is TRBJ2-1 and V is TRBV6-5; 9 bases agree with TRBD2. The V gene end was trimmed by 2 bases and the J gene end by 4 bases; junction bases not matched to a gene: 3. The CDR3 runs to 15 residues. Germline V gene lookup returns CDR1 MNHEY and CDR2 SVGAGI. The CDR3, as DNA: TGTGCCAGCAGTTACCGTAGCGGGGGTTACAATGAGCAGTTCTTC. Protein sequence: CASSYRSGGYNEQFF.

V is TRBV6-2 or TRBV6-3 and J is TRBJ1-2; possible D gene TRBD1, 5 bases. Deletions cut 6 bases from V and 1 base from J, with 15 bases between. Germline CDR1 MNHEY, CDR2 SVGEGT. The CDR3 has 15 amino acids. CDR3 in DNA: TGTGCCAGCAGCGACGGCTGGACAAGTAACTATGGCTACACCTTC. Residues: CASSDGWTSNYGYTF.

The CDR3 DNA is TGTGCCAGCAGCCCCACAGTGACAGGGTGGGATGGCTACACCTTC. Its protein product is CASSPTVTGWDGYTF. The chain combines TRBV6-2 or TRBV6-3 with TRBJ1-2; 7 nucleotides line up with TRBD1. Germline V gene data show CDR1 as MNHEY and CDR2 as SVGEGT. This CDR3 has 15 residues. The trim removed 6 bases at V and 6 bases at J, leaving 13 bases unmatched.

This clone has just a few counts. The chain combines TRBV18 with TRBJ1-5; D is possibly TRBD1 (5 bases). The V end was cut by 2 bases, the J end by 3 bases, with 14 bases between. There are 16 residues in the CDR3. The germline CDR1 and CDR2 sequences are KGHSH and LQKENI. DNA of the CDR3: TGTGCCAGCTCACCAGGGGCGACAGCCCTCAATCAGCCCCAGCATTTT. Amino acid sequence: CASSPGATALNQPQHF.

CDR3 coding DNA: TGTGCCAGCAGCTTAAAGGTCCGGGCCCGGGAGAAAGAGACCCAGTACTTC. It encodes CASSLKVRAREKETQYF. The chain employs TRBV3-1 (or the pseudogene TRBV3-2) and TRBJ2-5; TRBD2 might be the D (6 bases). This CDR3 region has 17 residues. The germline V gene has CDR1 LGHDT and CDR2 YNNKEL (reference sequence). The V end lost 5 bases, the J end lost 3 bases, and 22 bases lay between the germline ends.

The CDR3 protein is CASSVSGTGSYEQYF. For the CDR3, the DNA is TGTGCCAGCAGCGTATCCGGGACAGGCTCCTACGAGCAGTACTTC. The rearrangement joins TRBV7-9 to TRBJ2-7, with TRBD1 identical over 8 bases. J was trimmed by 0 bases and V by 5 bases; bases with no gene match: 6. The length of the CDR3 is 15 residues. Looked up from germline, CDR1 is SEHNR and CDR2 is FQNEAQ (reference sequence). Full variable domain (missing parts from reference TRBV7-9 and TRBJ2-7): DTGVSQNPRHKITKRGQNVTFRCDPISEHNRLYWYRQTLGQGPEFLTYFQNEAQLEKSRLLSDRFSAERPKGSFSTLEIQRTEQGDSAMYLCASSVSGTGSYEQYFGPGTRLTVT.